Listed below are T cell receptor beta chains from one sample, sequenced in a study of identical twins. TCRdb re-called the 5' RACE reads with MiXCR, one entry per CDR3 protein. The profile covers over 200,000 distinct CDR3 sequences, with 6.5% appearing a single time and about 14% taken by the ten largest. The data also belong to a second study, concerning T cells expressing NK-cell markers.

The sample consisted of CD8+ T cells sorted from blood. These receptors came from a woman aged 18-29 years in good health. The CDR3 runs from the conserved cysteine through the conserved F or W. D genes are given only for firm matches. Not every row has a clone size; where given, it reads once, few, many or a size class.

v_gene	j_gene	abundance	d_gene	CDR3aa	CDR3nt
TRBV7-9	TRBJ2-7	few	-	CASSGETPAPFLKQYF	TGTGCCAGCAGCGGGGAGACTCCTGCCCCTTTTTTGAAGCAGTACTTC
TRBV6-1	TRBJ1-5	few	-	CASSPLQGPQPQHF	TGTGCCAGCAGTCCTCTTCAGGGACCTCAGCCCCAGCATTTT
TRBV7-3	TRBJ1-1	-	-	CASSPEGVTEAFF	TGTGCCAGCAGCCCTGAGGGAGTAACTGAAGCTTTCTTT
TRBV2	TRBJ1-4	-	-	CATRGEKLFF	TGTGCCACCCGGGGGGAAAAACTGTTTTTT
TRBV11-2	TRBJ1-2	-	-	CASSLDVVSANYGYTF	TGTGCCAGCAGCTTAGATGTGGTATCAGCTAACTATGGCTACACCTTC
TRBV27	TRBJ2-5	few	TRBD2	CASSTAGGEETQYF	TGTGCCAGCAGCACAGCGGGAGGGGAAGAGACCCAGTACTTC
TRBV20-1	TRBJ2-1	-	-	CSARDQERGMANEQFF	TGCAGTGCTAGAGATCAAGAGCGTGGAATGGCGAATGAGCAGTTCTTC
TRBV7-9	TRBJ2-7	few	-	CASSLERDAQYF	TGTGCCAGCAGCTTAGAGCGTGATGCGCAGTACTTC
TRBV5-5	TRBJ2-3	-	-	CASSSPYRTDTQYF	TGTGCCAGCAGCTCACCCTACAGGACAGATACGCAGTATTTT
TRBV6-2/TRBV6-3	TRBJ1-1	-	-	CASRGPTGAFF	TGTGCCAGCAGGGGACCTACGGGGGCTTTCTTT
TRBV7-9	TRBJ2-7	-	-	CASSSLAKSPSEQYF	TGTGCCAGCAGCTCCTTGGCCAAGTCCCCCTCCGAGCAGTACTTC
TRBV15	TRBJ1-2	many	-	CATTSLGGSNYGYTF	TGTGCCACCACCTCTCTCGGGGGATCTAACTATGGCTACACCTTC
TRBV7-6	TRBJ2-3	-	-	CASSLTQANTDTQYF	TGTGCCAGCAGCTTAACACAGGCAAACACAGATACGCAGTATTTT
TRBV19	TRBJ2-1	few	-	CASSIALYEQFF	TGTGCCAGTAGTATAGCACTATATGAGCAGTTCTTC
TRBV3-1	TRBJ1-1	few	-	CASSQGSWNTEAFF	TGTGCCAGCAGCCAAGGCAGTTGGAACACTGAAGCTTTCTTT
TRBV29-1	TRBJ2-1	many	TRBD2	CSVVTSGHNEQFF	TGCAGCGTGGTGACTAGCGGACACAATGAGCAGTTCTTC
TRBV20-1	TRBJ2-7	-	-	CSASEDPYEQYF	TGCAGTGCTAGCGAAGACCCCTACGAGCAGTACTTC
TRBV12-5	TRBJ2-3	few	TRBD1	CASGSGTGGFTDTQYF	TGTGCTAGTGGTTCAGGGACAGGGGGCTTCACAGATACGCAGTATTTT
TRBV2	TRBJ2-7	few	-	CAGARGEQYF	TGTGCCGGTGCCAGGGGCGAGCAGTACTTC
TRBV9	TRBJ2-1	-	TRBD2	CASSAQGRGRKDEQFF	TGTGCCAGCAGCGCCCAAGGGCGGGGGAGGAAGGATGAGCAGTTCTTC
TRBV9	TRBJ2-1	many	-	CASSVEGGGIYNEQFF	TGTGCCAGCAGCGTAGAGGGCGGAGGGATCTACAATGAGCAGTTCTTC
TRBV6-5	TRBJ2-7	few	TRBD1	CASSGQAYEQYF	TGTGCCAGCAGCGGACAGGCCTACGAGCAGTACTTC
TRBV7-7	TRBJ2-5	-	TRBD1	CASSLVGGLQETQYF	TGTGCTAGCAGCTTAGTAGGGGGCCTCCAAGAGACCCAGTACTTC
TRBV5-6	TRBJ1-2	few	TRBD1	CASSADRVGYTF	TGTGCCAGCAGCGCGGACAGGGTAGGCTACACCTTC
TRBV9	TRBJ2-3	many	-	CASSVSGAYTDTQYF	TGTGCCAGCAGCGTCTCCGGGGCGTACACAGATACGCAGTATTTT
TRBV2	TRBJ2-1	few	-	CASRGQFF	TGTGCCAGCAGAGGACAGTTCTTC
TRBV9	TRBJ2-3	few	-	CASSVGSGSTDTQYF	TGTGCCAGCAGCGTAGGTAGCGGTAGCACAGATACGCAGTATTTT
TRBV7-9	TRBJ1-1	-	-	CASSLSSGVNTEAFF	TGTGCCAGCAGCTTAAGTTCGGGAGTGAACACTGAAGCTTTCTTT